A single sample gave rise to the 25 T cell receptor beta chains below, sequenced in a study of blood T cell repertoires in COVID-19. Measured with immunoSEQ multiplex PCR; TCRdb has only the in-frame clones, and not every one. The table records 350,000 to 550,000 clones, roughly 89% of them present only once. Sequences were obtained from peripheral blood. The receptors here all came from a woman aged 25 to 39 with acute or convalescent COVID-19.

The chain has TRBV30 and TRBJ1-2; TRBD1 might be the D (6 bases). The germline CDR1 and CDR2 sequences are GTSNPN and SVGIG (reference sequence). V was shortened by 2 bases and J by 4 bases, with 11 bases between the two germline ends. The length of the CDR3 is 13 residues. The CDR3 loop is CAWSHRASYGYTF. The CDR3 DNA reads as TGTGCCTGGAGTCACAGGGCCAGCTATGGCTACACCTTC.

The chain uses TRBV5-1 and TRBJ1-2, with TRBD1 matching over 7 bases. Per the germline V gene, CDR1 is SGHRS and CDR2 is YFSETQ. This CDR3 contains 15 residues. Trimming removed 4 bases from V and 4 bases from J; junction bases left unmatched: 10. This CDR3 reads CASSGGQTTGYGYTF. DNA of the CDR3: TGCGCCAGCAGCGGGGGACAGACCACGGGCTATGGCTACACCTTC.

This chain uses TRBV3-1 (or the pseudogene TRBV3-2) with TRBJ2-7; 15 bases agree with TRBD2. The length of the CDR3 is 16 residues. Unmatched junction bases numbered 1, after V lost 1 base and J lost 3 bases. Germline values: CDR1 LGHDT, CDR2 YNNKEL (reference sequence). CDR3: CASSQGTSGGGYEQYF. The CDR3 DNA reads as TGTGCCAGCAGCCAAGGGACTAGCGGGGGGGGCTACGAGCAGTACTTC.

This clone has just one count. The J gene is TRBJ2-3, the V gene TRBV7-3, with 8 bases lining up with TRBD2. There are 14 residues in the CDR3. Unmatched junction bases numbered 2, after V lost 1 base and J lost 5 bases. The germline gives CDR1 SGHTA, CDR2 FQGTGA. The CDR3 DNA reads TGTGCCAGCAGCTTAAGGAGCGGGGGAGATACGCAGTATTTT. The encoded protein is CASSLRSGGDTQYF.

This clone was detected only once. This chain joins TRBV7-9 and TRBJ2-5, with TRBD2 matching 12 bases. V was clipped by 1 base and J by 0 bases; unmatched bases: 6. Germline-derived CDR1 and CDR2 are SEHNR and FQNEAQ (reference sequence). This CDR3 contains 18 residues. As DNA, the CDR3 is TGTGCCAGCAGCTTAGGACTAGCGGGGGACCAGTACCAAGAGACCCAGTACTTC. Its translation: CASSLGLAGDQYQETQYF.

The chain recombines TRBV7-2 with TRBJ2-2; 8 bases line up with TRBD2. The CDR3 covers 16 residues. Germline V CDR1 and CDR2: SGHTA, FQGNSA. The trim removed 5 bases at V and 6 bases at J, leaving 11 bases unmatched. In nucleotides, the CDR3 is TGTGCCAGCAGCCTGACCGGGACTAGTGGCGCCGGGGAGCTGTTTTTT. This codes for CASSLTGTSGAGELFF.

CDR3 nucleotides: TGTGCCTGGAGTTGGGGAAGACAGAACTCTGGAAACACCATATATTTT. Its protein product is CAWSWGRQNSGNTIYF. This chain uses TRBV30 with TRBJ1-3; a possible D gene is TRBD1 (5 bases). The CDR3 spans 16 residues. The V and J ends lost 2 bases and 0 bases respectively, with 14 bases between them. Looked up from germline, CDR1 is GTSNPN and CDR2 is SVGIG (reference sequence). The whole variable domain, filled in from reference TRBV30 and TRBJ1-3, reads SQTIHQWPATLVQPVGSPLSLECTVEGTSNPNLYWYRQAAGRGLQLLFYSVGIGQISSEVPQNLSASRPQDRQFILSSKKLLLSDSGFYLCAWSWGRQNSGNTIYFGEGSWLTVV.

This chain connects TRBV6-5 to TRBJ1-2; D is possibly TRBD1 (6 bases). Trimming cost V 4 bases and J 10 bases, with 10 bases left between them. CDR3 size: 11 residues. Germline values: CDR1 MNHEY, CDR2 SVGAGI. The CDR3 region is CASSFRGFYTF. The CDR3 nucleotides are TGTGCCAGCAGTTTCAGGGGATTCTACACCTTC.

The chain carries TRBV2 and TRBJ2-7; 9 nucleotides agree with TRBD2. V lost 3 bases to trimming and J lost 7 bases; unmatched junction nucleotides: 10. This CDR3 contains 15 residues. CDR1 and CDR2 (germline): SNHLY, FYNNEI. CDR3: CASSDRRGGGVEQYF. CDR3 in DNA: TGTGCCAGCAGTGACAGGCGAGGCGGGGGGGTTGAGCAGTACTTC.

This clone has just one count. The chain recombines TRBV6-5 with TRBJ2-5; no definite D call. V was cut by 2 bases and J by 0 bases, with 4 bases left in between. Germline assignment: CDR1 MNHEY and CDR2 SVGAGI. The CDR3 consists of 13 residues. CDR3 DNA: TGTGCCAGCAGTTACGCAGACCAAGAGACCCAGTACTTC. It yields the protein CASSYADQETQYF.

This chain connects TRBV28 to TRBJ2-7; tentatively, D is TRBD2 (6 bases). V was pared by 7 bases and J by 4 bases, with 11 bases between. The CDR3 length is 12 residues. CDR1 and CDR2 (germline): MDHEN, SYDVKM. The CDR3 region is CASTGDWYEQYF. Here the CDR3 DNA reads TGTGCCAGCACCGGGGACTGGTACGAGCAGTACTTC.

This clone came up a few times. The chain couples TRBV6-5 to TRBJ1-2; the D gene is possibly TRBD1 (6 bases). The germline V gene has CDR1 MNHEY and CDR2 SVGAGI. The V gene lost 2 bases and the J gene lost 3 bases, with 7 bases spanning the gap. The CDR3 totals 13 residues. CDR3 sequence: CASSYGGDYGYTF. Written as DNA, the CDR3 is TGTGCCAGCAGTTACGGGGGCGACTATGGCTACACCTTC.

In this sample, this clone turned up a few times. This rearrangement joins TRBV29-1 to TRBJ1-5; D not resolved. Looked up from germline, CDR1 is SQVTM and CDR2 is ANQGSEA. The length of the CDR3 is 15 residues. Trimming removed 2 bases from V and 0 bases from J, with 11 bases in between. The CDR3 DNA is TGCAGCGTTGAATCGCGGAGGTATAGCAATCAGCCCCAGCATTTT. Translated, it gives CSVESRRYSNQPQHF.

This chain connects TRBV19 to TRBJ1-1, with unresolved D. Germline CDR1 and CDR2: LNHDA and SQIVND (reference sequence). The CDR3 is 14 residues long. The V end lost 3 bases, the J end lost 3 bases, and 11 bases lay between the germline ends. The CDR3 region is CASSISYGDTEAFF. CDR3 DNA sequence: TGTGCCAGTAGTATTTCGTATGGAGACACTGAAGCTTTCTTT.

This sequence joins TRBV6-4 and TRBJ2-3, with 8 bases lining up with TRBD2. The V segment lost 2 bases and the J segment 2 bases; nucleotides outside the gene matches: 3. The CDR3 has 15 residues. CDR1 is MRHNA, CDR2 SNTAGT, per germline. In DNA, the CDR3 is TGTGCCAGCAGTGACGGTAGCGGGGCCACAGATACGCAGTATTTT. It encodes CASSDGSGATDTQYF.

This clone has a single count. This chain connects TRBV27 to TRBJ1-6, with 7 nucleotides matching TRBD1. Germline V gene sequence: CDR1 MNHEY, CDR2 SMNVEV (reference sequence). Trimming at V came to 4 bases and at J to 4 bases, leaving 4 bases not matched to a gene. The CDR3 totals 15 residues. This CDR3 is CASSSRQGYNSPLHF. In nucleotides, the CDR3 is TGTGCCAGCAGTTCCCGACAGGGATATAATTCACCCCTCCACTTT.

As DNA, the CDR3 is TGTGCCTGGACCCCGACAGGGGGCCTTGGTTCACCCCTCCACTTT. Its protein is CAWTPTGGLGSPLHF. The chain joins TRBV30 to TRBJ1-6, with 10 bases that match TRBD1. With 4 bases clipped from V and 9 bases from J, the junction kept 9 bases outside the gene matches. The CDR3 runs to 15 residues. The germline V gene has CDR1 GTSNPN and CDR2 SVGIG (reference sequence).

The chain uses TRBV3-1 (or the pseudogene TRBV3-2) and TRBJ1-3; D gene uncertain. In germline, CDR1 is LGHDT, CDR2 YNNKEL (reference sequence). Trimming took off 4 bases at V and 7 bases at J, with 11 bases between the two ends. CDR3 size: 13 residues. CDR3 sequence reads: CASSPLTRNTIYF. The DNA for the CDR3 is TGTGCCAGCAGCCCGCTGACAAGGAACACCATATATTTT.

The V gene is TRBV15, the J gene TRBJ1-1, with no clear D. This CDR3 is built from 15 residues. Between the trimmed V and J ends, which lost 0 bases and 3 bases, there was a span of 11 bases. Germline V gene lookup returns CDR1 LNHNV and CDR2 YYDKDF (reference sequence). The CDR3 is CATSRDRRPDTEAFF. The DNA of the CDR3 is TGTGCCACCAGCAGAGATAGGAGGCCCGACACTGAAGCTTTCTTT.

This sequence joins TRBV2 and TRBJ1-1; tentatively, D is TRBD1 (5 bases). The germline V gene encodes CDR1 SNHLY and CDR2 FYNNEI. V lost 5 bases to trimming and J lost 6 bases, with 10 bases between them. The CDR3 spans 12 residues. The CDR3 here is CASSSDRPEAFF. The CDR3 bases are TGTGCCAGCAGTTCCGACAGACCTGAAGCTTTCTTT.

V and J are TRBV23-1 and TRBJ1-6, with D possibly matching TRBD1 (5 bases). TRBV23-1 is sorted into the ORF group, with uncertain function. Trimming shortened V by 6 bases and J by 4 bases, and 13 bases separated the two germline ends. CDR3 size: 15 residues. In nucleotides, the CDR3 is TGCGCCAGCAGCCGGGGGTGGCAATATAATTCACCCCTCCACTTT. As protein: CASSRGWQYNSPLHF.

The V and J genes are TRBV30 and TRBJ1-4, with 8 positions matching TRBD1. V shed 5 bases, J shed 8 bases, and the junction held 10 bases outside the gene matches. The CDR3 has 14 amino acids. CDR1 and CDR2 from the germline V gene are GTSNPN and SVGIG (reference sequence). The CDR3 is CAWGYRDRREKLFF. CDR3 sequence (DNA): TGTGCCTGGGGATACCGGGACAGGCGAGAAAAACTGTTTTTT.

The DNA for the CDR3 is TGTGCCAGCAGTTCCTTTCGACAGGGCAGGTCCCAGCATTTT. Its translation: CASSSFRQGRSQHF. The gene calls are TRBV28 and TRBJ1-5, with 7 bases fitting TRBD1. Germline CDR1 and CDR2: MDHEN and SYDVKM. J lost 11 bases, V lost 4 bases, and 11 bases had no gene match. The CDR3 is 14 amino acids. The full variable domain, with the rest looked up from reference TRBV28 and TRBJ1-5, is DVKVTQSSRYLVKRTGEKVFLECVQDMDHENMFWYRQDPGLGLRLIYFSYDVKMKEKGDIPEGYSVSREKKERFSLILESASTNQTSMYLCASSSFRQGRSQHFGDGTRLSIL.

This sequence joins TRBV3-1 (or the pseudogene TRBV3-2) and TRBJ1-6; D unresolved. Germline V gene data show CDR1 as LGHDT and CDR2 as YNNKEL (reference sequence). The CDR3 is 16 amino acids. Trimming left V 1 base short and J 1 base short, with 8 bases between. The CDR3 sequence is CASSQGEGSYNSPLHF. In DNA form, the CDR3 reads TGTGCCAGCAGCCAAGGGGAGGGATCCTATAATTCACCCCTCCACTTT.

The CDR3 region has the DNA TGCGCCAGCTCCGGGACAAACTCCTACAATGAGCAGTTCTTC. Amino acid sequence: CASSGTNSYNEQFF. V and J are TRBV5-1 and TRBJ2-1; the D gene is possibly TRBD1 (6 bases). Between the trimmed V and J ends, which lost 7 bases and 0 bases, there was a span of 11 bases. Germline CDR1 reads SGHRS; CDR2 reads YFSETQ. The CDR3 has 14 residues.